Each of the 23 T cell receptor beta chains below was sequenced from the same sample in a study of OX40 agonist ivuxolimab in advanced cancers. Profiled with immunoSEQ multiplex PCR; TCRdb holds only in-frame clones, not every one. The table lists fewer than 35,000 clones, approximately 90% of them singletons. The material sequenced was CD4+ or CD8+ T cells sorted from blood, taken in a trial of the OX40 agonist ivuxolimab. These receptors were obtained from an adult with an advanced solid tumor such as melanoma, head and neck, liver or kidney cancer.

The rearrangement links TRBV7-9 to TRBJ2-1, with D hard to call. Trimming left V 0 bases short and J 7 bases short, with 19 bases between. Germline CDR1 is SEHNR and CDR2 is FQNEAQ (reference sequence). The CDR3 consists of 17 residues. CDR3 DNA sequence: TGTGCCAGCAGCTTAGCCCGGGCCTGGCAGAGTCAGAATGAGCAGTTCTTC. Amino acids: CASSLARAWQSQNEQFF.

The chain uses TRBV5-1 and TRBJ1-2; 7 nucleotides agree with TRBD1. The germline V gene has CDR1 SGHRS and CDR2 YFSETQ. V gave up 4 bases and J gave up 8 bases; unmatched junction bases: 17. The CDR3 is 16 residues long. The chain's CDR3 is CASSPSTGAGVGGYTF. DNA for the CDR3: TGCGCCAGCAGCCCCAGTACAGGGGCAGGGGTTGGCGGCTACACCTTC. Using reference TRBV5-1 and TRBJ1-2 for the parts outside the CDR3, the full variable domain is KAGVTQTPRYLIKTRGQQVTLSCSPISGHRSVSWYQQTPGQGLQFLFEYFSETQRNKGNFPGRFSGRQFSNSRSEMNVSTLELGDSALYLCASSPSTGAGVGGYTFGSGTRLTVV.

The gene calls are TRBV6-1 and TRBJ1-5; 7 bases are shared with TRBD1. CDR1 is MNHNS and CDR2 is SASEGT in the germline V gene. The CDR3 length is 14 residues. The J segment lost 7 bases and the V segment lost 4 bases, leaving 7 bases of the junction unmatched. DNA of the CDR3: TGTGCCAGCAGTGGCCAGGGCAGGGGGCAGCCCCAGCATTTT. Translation: CASSGQGRGQPQHF.

As to this clone: The sample carries other DNA sequences with the same CDR3. The chain joins TRBV19 to TRBJ2-5, with 7 bases aligning to TRBD2. Trimming took 3 bases from V and 5 from J; bases not matched to a gene: 3. In germline, CDR1 is LNHDA, CDR2 SQIVND (reference sequence). The CDR3 length is 13 residues. CDR3 in amino acids: CASSIKGGETQYF. The CDR3 nucleotides are TGTGCCAGTAGTATTAAGGGAGGGGAGACCCAGTACTTC.

The genes are TRBV5-1 and TRBJ2-5, with 8 bases identical to TRBD1. The V gene's germline CDR1 is SGHRS and CDR2 YFSETQ. V gave up 4 bases and J gave up 1 base; unmatched junction bases: 12. The CDR3 totals 17 residues. CDR3 sequence reads: CASSPLGQGQGQETQYF. CDR3 nucleotides: TGCGCCAGCAGCCCACTCGGACAGGGCCAGGGCCAAGAGACCCAGTACTTC.

The chain employs TRBV2 and TRBJ1-5; D may be TRBD1 (5 bases). The V end lost 6 bases, the J end lost 2 bases, and 14 bases lay between the germline ends. The CDR3 runs 15 residues. Germline V gene sequence: CDR1 SNHLY, CDR2 FYNNEI. The chain's CDR3 is CASSGATQGNQPQHF. The CDR3 DNA reads TGTGCCAGCAGCGGGGCCACCCAAGGCAATCAGCCCCAGCATTTT. The complete variable domain, with remaining parts taken from reference TRBV2 and TRBJ1-5, reads EPEVTQTPSHQVTQMGQEVILRCVPISNHLYFYWYRQILGQKVEFLVSFYNNEISEKSEIFDDQFSVERPDGSNFTLKIRSTKLEDSAMYFCASSGATQGNQPQHFGDGTRLSIL.

V usage is TRBV2 and J usage is TRBJ2-7; D is possibly TRBD1 (6 bases). Trimming stripped 3 bases from V and 3 bases from J, with 12 bases between. The CDR3 has 14 amino acids. Germline V gives CDR1 SNHLY, CDR2 FYNNEI. CDR3 bases: TGTGCCAGCAGTGAGGTTAGGGGGTTCTACGAGCAGTACTTC. This sequence encodes CASSEVRGFYEQYF.

The V gene is TRBV5-1, the J gene TRBJ2-7; 7 bases map to TRBD2. This CDR3 comprises 12 residues. Germline V gene lookup returns CDR1 SGHRS and CDR2 YFSETQ. V shed 7 bases, J shed 3 bases, and the junction held 4 bases outside the gene matches. CDR3 DNA sequence: TGCGCCAGCTCGACGGGGGGCTACGAGCAGTACTTC. This translates into CASSTGGYEQYF. Full variable domain (outside the CDR3, taken from reference TRBV5-1 and TRBJ2-7): KAGVTQTPRYLIKTRGQQVTLSCSPISGHRSVSWYQQTPGQGLQFLFEYFSETQRNKGNFPGRFSGRQFSNSRSEMNVSTLELGDSALYLCASSTGGYEQYFGPGTRLTVT.

V gene TRBV5-6 combines with J gene TRBJ2-4; D gene unclear. Trimming left V 2 bases short and J 0 bases short, with 12 bases between. CDR3 length: 16 amino acids. The germline gives CDR1 SGHDT, CDR2 YYEEEE. The chain's CDR3 is CASSLHDSLAKNIQYF. As DNA, the CDR3 is TGTGCCAGCAGCTTACACGACTCTCTAGCCAAAAACATTCAGTACTTC.

The rearrangement links TRBV7-3 to TRBJ1-2, with D tentatively TRBD1 (5 bases). The CDR3 is 13 residues long. V lost 5 bases to trimming and J lost 4 bases, with 11 bases between them. Germline CDR1 and CDR2: SGHTA and FQGTGA. The CDR3 region has the DNA TGTGCCAGCAGCCCCGACAGATCCTATGGCTACACCTTC. This gives the protein CASSPDRSYGYTF.

The CDR3 DNA follows: TGTGCCAGCAGTGGGGGCTTTGGGGACAGGGTTAAGAACTATGGCTACACCTTC. This codes for CASSGGFGDRVKNYGYTF. The chain links TRBV6-1 to TRBJ1-2; 9 nucleotides agree with TRBD1. J gave up 2 bases and V 4 bases, and 14 bases lay outside the gene matches. CDR3 length: 18 amino acids. The germline V gene encodes CDR1 MNHNS and CDR2 SASEGT.

This sequence joins TRBV2 and TRBJ1-2, with a possible D match to TRBD1 (5 bases). V dropped 6 bases and J dropped 1 base, with 12 bases sitting between them. In germline, CDR1 is SNHLY, CDR2 FYNNEI. The CDR3 covers 14 residues. DNA of the CDR3: TGTGCCAGCAGGCCCCCCCAGGGTAACTATGGCTACACCTTC. Amino acids: CASRPPQGNYGYTF.

This chain connects TRBV19 to TRBJ2-1; the match to TRBD2 covers 8 bases. The V gene's germline CDR1 is LNHDA and CDR2 SQIVND (reference sequence). The CDR3 totals 15 residues. V shed 5 bases, J shed 5 bases, and the junction held 8 bases outside the gene matches. The CDR3 loop reads CASSSVGLGHNEQFF. The CDR3 nucleotides are TGTGCCAGTAGTTCCGTGGGACTAGGGCACAATGAGCAGTTCTTC.

CDR3 DNA: TGTGCCAGCAGCGATCGAAGGCCAGGGAGCGGCTACACCTTC. This sequence encodes CASSDRRPGSGYTF. V is TRBV2 and J is TRBJ1-2, with D perhaps TRBD1 (5 bases). V was trimmed by 6 bases and J by 8 bases, leaving 19 bases between them. This CDR3 is built from 14 residues. CDR1 and CDR2 (germline): SNHLY, FYNNEI.

Here the CDR3 reads CASSIGRSSGANVLTF. The CDR3 DNA sequence: TGTGCCAGTAGTATCGGACGGAGCTCTGGGGCCAACGTCCTGACTTTC. J is TRBJ2-6 and V is TRBV19; D gene unclear. V was trimmed by 3 bases and J by 0 bases, leaving 9 bases between them. The CDR3 consists of 16 residues. The germline CDR1 and CDR2 sequences are LNHDA and SQIVND (reference sequence).

DNA of the CDR3: TGTGCCAGCCTCAGACATCTACCTGGCTACACCTTC. This translates into CASLRHLPGYTF. V usage is TRBV27 and J usage is TRBJ1-2; D not resolved. V lost 8 bases and J lost 7, with 14 bases in between. The CDR3 totals 12 residues. Germline CDR1 is MNHEY and CDR2 is SMNVEV (reference sequence).

The V gene is TRBV11-3, the J gene TRBJ1-3; D gene uncertain. V was clipped by 3 bases and J by 5 bases, with 8 bases between them. The germline V gene has CDR1 SGHNT and CDR2 YENEEA. This CDR3 has 13 residues. CDR3 protein: CASSLSRRNTIYF. In nucleotides, the CDR3 is TGTGCCAGCAGCTTGAGTCGTCGAAACACCATATATTTT.

This rearrangement joins TRBV28 to TRBJ2-7; maybe TRBD2 (5 bases). With 4 bases removed from V and 2 bases from J, the gap between germline ends came to 21 bases. Germline CDR1 reads MDHEN; CDR2 reads SYDVKM. CDR3 length: 17 residues. CDR3 region: CASSSLFGSSMAYEQYF. For the CDR3, the DNA is TGTGCCAGCAGTTCACTTTTTGGCTCTAGCATGGCCTACGAGCAGTACTTC.

The chain is built from TRBV5-4 and TRBJ2-3; D ambiguous. V was cut by 5 bases and J by 2 bases, with 12 bases left in between. The germline CDR1 and CDR2 sequences are SGHNT and YYREEE (reference sequence). This CDR3 contains 14 residues. The CDR3 region has the DNA TGTGCCAGCAGGACCACGAGGACCACAGATACGCAGTATTTT. Amino acids: CASRTTRTTDTQYF.

This chain joins TRBV9 and TRBJ1-1; 7 nucleotides agree with TRBD1. The CDR3 consists of 15 residues. Germline trimming cut 0 bases from V and 1 base from J; bases unmatched to any gene: 3. Germline V gives CDR1 SGDLS, CDR2 YYNGEE. CDR3: CASSVGTGGNTEAFF. In nucleotides, the CDR3 is TGTGCCAGCAGCGTAGGGACAGGAGGGAACACTGAAGCTTTCTTT.

The chain employs TRBV29-1 and TRBJ2-7, with 10 bases matching TRBD1. Losses at the gene ends were 4 bases for V and 12 bases for J; bases not matched to a gene: 12. The germline gives CDR1 SQVTM, CDR2 ANQGSEA. The CDR3 consists of 13 residues. The CDR3 loop is CSVVVGQGPRTYF. DNA for the CDR3: TGCAGCGTTGTGGTGGGACAGGGGCCTCGAACGTACTTC.

This chain joins TRBV6-1 and TRBJ1-5, with D perhaps matching TRBD1 (6 bases). Trimming left V 4 bases short and J 5 bases short, with 18 bases between. CDR3 length: 16 residues. The germline V gene encodes CDR1 MNHNS and CDR2 SASEGT. DNA for the CDR3: TGTGCCAGCAGTGTCCGAGGACAGTGGGGGTATCAGCCCCAGCATTTT. This gives the protein CASSVRGQWGYQPQHF.

V is TRBV6-1 and J is TRBJ1-5; D gene uncertain. This CDR3 has 14 residues. Germline assignment: CDR1 MNHNS and CDR2 SASEGT. The germline V and J ends were trimmed by 4 bases and 0 bases, with 7 bases remaining between them. The CDR3 spells CASSATISNQPQHF. The CDR3 DNA follows: TGTGCCAGCAGTGCCACAATTAGCAATCAGCCCCAGCATTTT.